Listed below are T cell receptor beta chains from one sample, sequenced in a study of shared clonotypes between healthy human individuals. TCRdb's copy holds only in-frame clones and misses some; the assay was immunoSEQ multiplex PCR. The sample consists of 2 million to 2.5 million clones, around 95% of them appearing once. Sample: naive CD4+ T cells sorted from blood. The receptors stem from a man younger than 30 in good health. CDR3s include the opening cysteine and the closing phenylalanine or tryptophan. The order of the fields is V gene, J gene, CDR3 protein.

V: TRBV6-1; J: TRBJ1-2; CDR3: CASSERGQVNYGYTF
V: TRBV21-1; J: TRBJ1-3; CDR3: CASSKVPGGVTIYF
V: TRBV7-2; J: TRBJ2-3; CDR3: CASSLGYTDTQYF
V: TRBV7-2; J: TRBJ2-7; CDR3: CASSLAGLASEQYF
V: TRBV28; J: TRBJ1-1; CDR3: CASSIPGGWAEAFF
V: TRBV9; J: TRBJ1-5; CDR3: CASSVAGGFNQPQHF
V: TRBV7-2; J: TRBJ2-7; CDR3: CASSLVPLSSYEQYF
V: TRBV6-5; J: TRBJ1-2; CDR3: CASSTRTANYGYTF
V: TRBV28; J: TRBJ1-6; CDR3: CASSPTAGSSYNSPLHF
V: TRBV12-5; J: TRBJ1-1; CDR3: CASGSASGQF
V: TRBV9; J: TRBJ1-2; CDR3: CASSSQTGSWGYTF
V: TRBV15; J: TRBJ1-5; CDR3: CATSAQRRENQPQHF
V: TRBV27; J: TRBJ2-1; CDR3: CASSLYNEQFF
V: TRBV7-6; J: TRBJ1-1; CDR3: CASSLDGEEAFF
V: TRBV29-1; J: TRBJ2-2; CDR3: CSVDHSNTGELFF
V: TRBV6-6; J: TRBJ2-1; CDR3: CASQRGGRTYEQFF
V: TRBV6-1; J: TRBJ2-7; CDR3: CASSEAVGGRSYEQYF
V: TRBV9; J: TRBJ1-2; CDR3: CASSVGSLSYGYTF
V: TRBV15; J: TRBJ2-5; CDR3: CATSRGQGAGETQYF
V: TRBV7-9; J: TRBJ1-2; CDR3: CASSLDLFHGYTF
V: TRBV14; J: TRBJ1-2; CDR3: CASSQIERLYGYTF
V: TRBV7-9; J: TRBJ2-3; CDR3: CASTHSDTQYF
V: TRBV7-2; J: TRBJ2-3; CDR3: CASSLLGLVSTPSDTQYF
V: TRBV28; J: TRBJ1-2; CDR3: CASSRLARFYTF
V: TRBV18; J: TRBJ2-7; CDR3: CASSGPRDPTKREQYF
V: TRBV28; J: TRBJ1-1; CDR3: CASLAWGANTEAFF
V: TRBV7-8; J: TRBJ1-5; CDR3: CASSLSPGQAIPQHF
V: TRBV4-1; J: TRBJ1-4; CDR3: CASSLNLATNEKLFF
V: TRBV5-1; J: TRBJ2-3; CDR3: CASSGRDYTDTQYF
V: TRBV5-1; J: TRBJ2-5; CDR3: CASSTTSGRGQETQYF
V: TRBV7-8; J: TRBJ1-2; CDR3: CASSPEGQLTNYGYTF
V: TRBV10-3; J: TRBJ2-5; CDR3: CAISGGSGGQETQYF